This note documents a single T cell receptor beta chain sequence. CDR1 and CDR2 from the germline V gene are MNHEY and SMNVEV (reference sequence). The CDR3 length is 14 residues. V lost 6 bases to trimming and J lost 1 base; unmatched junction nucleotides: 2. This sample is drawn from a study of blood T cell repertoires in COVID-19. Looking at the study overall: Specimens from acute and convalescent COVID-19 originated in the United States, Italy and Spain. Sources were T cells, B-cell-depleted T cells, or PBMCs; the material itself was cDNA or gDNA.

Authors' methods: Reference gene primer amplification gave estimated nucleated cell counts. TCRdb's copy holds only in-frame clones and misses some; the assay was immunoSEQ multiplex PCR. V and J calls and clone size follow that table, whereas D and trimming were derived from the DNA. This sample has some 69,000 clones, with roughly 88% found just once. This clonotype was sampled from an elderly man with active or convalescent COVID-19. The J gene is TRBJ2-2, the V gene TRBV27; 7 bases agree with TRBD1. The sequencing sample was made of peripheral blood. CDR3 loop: CASRNRGNTGELFF. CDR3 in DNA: TGTGCCAGCAGAAACAGGGGGAACACCGGGGAGCTGTTTTTT.